This TCR beta chain was observed in a study of blood T cell repertoires in COVID-19. Study at large: Acute and convalescent COVID-19 specimens originated in the United States, Italy and Spain. Sample material is recorded as cDNA or gDNA derived from T cells, B-cell-depleted T cells, or PBMCs.

For recovered donors of Cohort 3, there were two negative PCRs, clearance, or symptom resolution. Study processing details: From reference gene primer amplification, estimates of nucleated cell counts were derived. TCRdb's copy holds only in-frame clones and misses some; the assay was immunoSEQ multiplex PCR. V and J calls and clone size are as listed in that table; D and trimming were resolved from the DNA. The data hold hundreds of thousands of clones, with 80% to 90% observed a single time. Germline CDR1 reads KGHSH; CDR2 reads LQKENI. CDR3 length equals 16 residues. With 2 bases removed from V and 1 base from J, the gap between germline ends came to 13 bases.

Sequenced: PBMCs or T cells enriched from blood (not recorded which). The sequence derives from a man under 40 who had recovered from COVID-19. This chain connects TRBV18 to TRBJ2-3, with no clear D. CDR3 residues: CASSPFVQERTDTQYF. The CDR3 DNA reads as TGTGCCAGCTCACCATTTGTGCAGGAACGCACAGATACGCAGTATTTT.